This T cell receptor beta chain is from a study of blood T cell repertoires in COVID-19. Turning to the study itself: Samples representing acute and convalescent COVID-19 were sourced from the United States, Italy and Spain.

As originally analysed: For nucleated cells, counts were estimated from reference gene primer amplification. TCRdb's table, derived via immunoSEQ multiplex PCR, lists solely in-frame clones and lacks some. V and J calls and clone size follow that table, whereas D and trimming were derived from the DNA. The sample gives more than 85,000 clones, approximately 75% of which show up once; around 4% is in the top ten. CDR1 is MNHEY and CDR2 is SVGEGT in the germline V gene. The CDR3 spans 18 residues. With V trimmed by 5 bases and J by 2 bases, 11 bases remained unmatched. Specimen: peripheral blood. The V and J genes are TRBV6-2 or TRBV6-3 and TRBJ2-2, with 10 bases matching TRBD1. This receptor was identified in a woman aged 45-59 years with acute or convalescent COVID-19. The DNA of the CDR3 is TGTGCCAGCAGTCGGCCGTTTGGGACAGGGGATAACACCGGGGAGCTGTTTTTT. As protein: CASSRPFGTGDNTGELFF.